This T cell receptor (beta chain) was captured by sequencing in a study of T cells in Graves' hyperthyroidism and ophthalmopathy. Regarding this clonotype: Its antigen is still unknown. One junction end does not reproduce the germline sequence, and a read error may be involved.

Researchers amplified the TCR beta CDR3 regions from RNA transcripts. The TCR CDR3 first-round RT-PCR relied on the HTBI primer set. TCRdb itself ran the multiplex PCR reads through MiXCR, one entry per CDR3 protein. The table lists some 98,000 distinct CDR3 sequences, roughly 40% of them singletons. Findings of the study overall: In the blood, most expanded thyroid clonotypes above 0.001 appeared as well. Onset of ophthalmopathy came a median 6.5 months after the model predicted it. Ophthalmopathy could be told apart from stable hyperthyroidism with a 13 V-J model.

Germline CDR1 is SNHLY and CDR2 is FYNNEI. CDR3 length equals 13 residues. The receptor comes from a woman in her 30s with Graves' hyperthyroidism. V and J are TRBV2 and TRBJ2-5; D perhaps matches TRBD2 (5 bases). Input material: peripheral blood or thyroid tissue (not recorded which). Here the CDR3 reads CAISGSSGETQHF. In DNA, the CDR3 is TGTGCCATCAGTGGCAGCTCTGGGGAGACCCAGCACTTC.